The 30 T cell receptor beta chains below all came from one sample that was sequenced in a study of response to subunit inactivated influenza vaccine (dated 2018 in TCRdb). Libraries were made using RT-PCR. Sequencing took place on an Illumina HiSeq 2500. TCRdb redid the processing of the public reads, applying fastp at Q25 and MiXCR, and retained in-frame beta chains. CDR3 protein sequences are deduplicated, and each keeps its most common genes and DNA. Within this sample are roughly 500,000 distinct CDR3 sequences, with about 17% of them counted one time only. The ten biggest clones cover 2.5% to 3.5% of the sample. The sequencing used CD4+ T cells sorted from PBMCs, collected around 25 months after vaccination. These receptor sequences come from a man between 50 and 69 years old who received an inactivated influenza vaccine. Donor details come from another sample of the same person, matched by shared clones.

The chain has TRBV5-1 and TRBJ2-2, with D unclear. In germline, CDR1 is SGHRS, CDR2 YFSETQ. This CDR3 region has 15 residues. V shed 0 bases and J shed 4 bases, with 10 bases lying between them. The chain's CDR3 is CASSLVVVSTGELFF. Written as DNA, the CDR3 is TGCGCCAGCAGCTTGGTAGTAGTCTCCACCGGGGAGCTGTTTTTT. Full variable domain (missing parts from reference TRBV5-1 and TRBJ2-2): KAGVTQTPRYLIKTRGQQVTLSCSPISGHRSVSWYQQTPGQGLQFLFEYFSETQRNKGNFPGRFSGRQFSNSRSEMNVSTLELGDSALYLCASSLVVVSTGELFFGEGSRLTVL.

Many counts were recorded for this clonotype. This rearrangement joins TRBV12-3 or TRBV12-4 to TRBJ2-2; D gene unclear. The V end was cut by 6 bases, the J end by 0 bases, with 20 bases between. The CDR3 is 18 amino acids. The CDR3 sequence: CASRFDTFSQTNTGELFF. In DNA, the CDR3 is TGTGCCAGCAGATTTGACACTTTTAGCCAGACGAACACCGGGGAGCTGTTTTTT.

The chain is built from TRBV6-1 and TRBJ1-6; 9 bases fit TRBD1. Germline CDR1 reads MNHNS; CDR2 reads SASEGT. The CDR3 contains 14 residues. V dropped 5 bases and J dropped 9; count of bases not matched to a gene: 5. The CDR3 sequence: CASSMGTGSSPLHF. The CDR3 DNA is TGTGCCAGCAGTATGGGGACAGGGAGTTCACCCCTCCACTTT.

This sequence joins TRBV15 and TRBJ2-7; tentatively, D is TRBD1 (6 bases). V lost 0 bases, J lost 1 base, and 13 bases lay in between. Per germline, CDR1 LNHNV and CDR2 YYDKDF (reference sequence). This CDR3 has 16 residues. CDR3 loop: CATSRDRDRLSYEQYF. CDR3 nucleotide sequence: TGTGCCACCAGCAGAGATAGAGACAGGTTATCCTACGAGCAGTACTTC.

The chain combines TRBV20-1 with TRBJ2-1, with D hard to call. Germline V gene sequence: CDR1 DFQATT, CDR2 SNEGSKA (reference sequence). The CDR3 consists of 11 residues. Trimming removed 7 bases from V and 6 bases from J, with 10 bases in between. CDR3 coding DNA: TGCAGTGTTAAAGGCCGCAATGAGCAGTTCTTC. It codes for CSVKGRNEQFF.

The chain uses TRBV5-1 and TRBJ2-7; 7 nucleotides match TRBD1. The CDR3 has 14 amino acids. Germline V gene lookup returns CDR1 SGHRS and CDR2 YFSETQ. J lost 4 bases, V lost 4 bases, and 8 bases had no gene match. In DNA, the CDR3 is TGCGCCAGCAGCCTAGGACAGGCACAATACGAGCAGTACTTC. It encodes CASSLGQAQYEQYF.

This clonotype came up many times. V gene TRBV7-2 combines with J gene TRBJ2-7, with D possibly matching TRBD2 (6 bases). The CDR3 length is 14 residues. Germline loops: CDR1 SGHTA, CDR2 FQGNSA. V lost 5 bases and J 0 bases, leaving 11 bases between the germline ends. The CDR3 sequence: CASSIMEGSYEQYF. The CDR3 DNA follows: TGTGCCAGCAGCATTATGGAGGGCTCCTACGAGCAGTACTTC.

This clonotype turned up a few times. The V and J genes are TRBV6-1 and TRBJ2-1; maybe TRBD1 (5 bases). Germline CDR1 and CDR2: MNHNS and SASEGT. Between the trimmed V and J ends, which lost 9 bases and 2 bases, there was a span of 5 bases. This CDR3 has 11 amino acids. The CDR3 nucleotides read TGTGCCAGGACAGCCTACAATGAGCAGTTCTTC. Its translation is CARTAYNEQFF.

The CDR3 region has the DNA TGTGCCAGCCGACCTAGCGGGAGAATCAGGGAGCTGTTTTTT. Its translation: CASRPSGRIRELFF. V is TRBV12-3 or TRBV12-4 and J is TRBJ2-2; 10 bases align to TRBD2. The V and J ends lost 8 bases and 9 bases, in that order; junction bases with no gene match: 9. The CDR3 extends over 14 amino acids.

The V gene is TRBV5-1, the J gene TRBJ2-5, with no clear D. Germline V gene sequence: CDR1 SGHRS, CDR2 YFSETQ. Trimming pared 1 base from V and 5 bases from J, leaving 15 bases between. There are 15 residues in the CDR3. The CDR3 spells CASSLSPASSETQYF. The CDR3 region has the DNA TGCGCCAGCAGCTTGAGTCCAGCCTCCTCGGAGACCCAGTACTTC.

The V and J genes are TRBV20-1 and TRBJ2-4, with TRBD2 matching 14 bases. Per the germline V gene, CDR1 is DFQATT and CDR2 is SNEGSKA (reference sequence). The length of the CDR3 is 16 residues. Trimming removed 0 bases from V and 6 bases from J; junction bases left unmatched: 4. The CDR3 nucleotides are TGCAGTGCTAGAGAGGGGACTAGCGGGAGTAGAAACATTCAGTACTTC. Translating it yields CSAREGTSGSRNIQYF.

This rearrangement joins TRBV5-1 to TRBJ2-3; 8 bases map to TRBD2. The V segment lost 4 bases and the J segment 2 bases; nucleotides outside the gene matches: 3. This CDR3 contains 14 residues. Germline assignment: CDR1 SGHRS and CDR2 YFSETQ. The CDR3 here is CASSISGITDTQYF. DNA of the CDR3: TGCGCCAGCAGCATTAGCGGGATCACAGATACGCAGTATTTT.

This clonotype showed up just a few times. The chain is built from TRBV7-2 and TRBJ2-5; tentatively, D is TRBD2 (6 bases). V lost 5 bases, J lost 5 bases, and 18 bases lay in between. CDR3 length equals 15 residues. Germline lookup yields CDR1 SGHTA and CDR2 FQGNSA. The CDR3 DNA follows: TGTGCCAGCAGCCCTCAGTTGCGGGATAGGGAGACCCAGTACTTC. The encoded protein is CASSPQLRDRETQYF.

This clonotype occurred a few times. The chain couples TRBV20-1 to TRBJ2-1, with 8 bases aligning to TRBD2. The germline V gene has CDR1 DFQATT and CDR2 SNEGSKA (reference sequence). This CDR3 has 15 amino acids. V dropped 8 bases and J dropped 4; count of bases not matched to a gene: 13. The chain's CDR3 is CSSPPRRGEYNEQFF. The CDR3, as DNA: TGCAGTTCACCCCCCAGGCGGGGGGAATACAATGAGCAGTTCTTC.

This clonotype was observed a few times. This chain links TRBV7-8 with TRBJ2-1; 10 nucleotides match TRBD2. The CDR3 covers 16 residues. The V and J ends lost 2 bases and 5 bases, in that order; junction bases with no gene match: 6. CDR1 SGHVS and CDR2 FQNEAQ come from the germline V gene. The CDR3 loop reads CASSLTIAGGNNEQFF. Here the CDR3 DNA reads TGTGCCAGCAGCTTAACTATAGCGGGAGGAAACAATGAGCAGTTCTTC.

V usage is TRBV11-3 and J usage is TRBJ1-1, with D possibly TRBD1 on 5 matching bases. CDR3 length equals 15 residues. Trimming took 1 base from V and 8 from J, leaving 17 bases between them. The germline gives CDR1 SGHNT, CDR2 YENEEA. The CDR3 nucleotides read TGTGCCAGCAGCTTAGGAGGGGTTGGTGGCACCGAAGCTTTCTTT. Its translation: CASSLGGVGGTEAFF. Full variable domain (rest looked up from reference TRBV11-3 and TRBJ1-1): EAGVVQSPRYKIIEKKQPVAFWCNPISGHNTLYWYLQNLGQGPELLIRYENEEAVDDSQLPKDRFSAERLKGVDSTLKIQPAELGDSAVYLCASSLGGVGGTEAFFGQGTRLTVV.

The gene calls are TRBV18 and TRBJ2-3, with D maybe TRBD2 (5 bases). This CDR3 spans 15 amino acids. Trimming took 1 base from V and 3 from J, leaving 11 bases between them. Germline lookup yields CDR1 KGHSH and CDR2 LQKENI. The DNA for the CDR3 is TGTGCCAGCTCACCACGGATAGCGAGTACAGATACGCAGTATTTT. Its protein is CASSPRIASTDTQYF. The full variable domain, its missing parts supplied by reference TRBV18 and TRBJ2-3, is NAGVMQNPRHLVRRRGQEARLRCSPMKGHSHVYWYRQLPEEGLKFMVYLQKENIIDESGMPKERFSAEFPKEGPSILRIQQVVRGDSAAYFCASSPRIASTDTQYFGPGTRLTVL.

The chain employs TRBV5-3 and TRBJ2-3; TRBD1 matches 8 bases. TRBV5-3 belongs to the ORF category, with a function that is uncertain. This CDR3 is 14 amino acids long. J was trimmed by 4 bases and V by 5 bases; bases with no gene match: 6. Here the CDR3 reads CARSPGQGPDTQYF. The CDR3 region has the DNA TGTGCCAGAAGTCCAGGACAGGGCCCAGATACGCAGTATTTT.

This clonotype was counted a few times. This chain uses TRBV11-2 with TRBJ2-7; 8 positions match TRBD1. CDR3 size: 15 residues. Per germline, CDR1 SGHAT and CDR2 FQNNGV. V lost 3 bases and J lost 0; bases outside the gene matches: 4. In DNA form, the CDR3 reads TGTGCCAGCAGCTTCTTTGGACAGGGCTCCTACGAGCAGTACTTC. Translated: CASSFFGQGSYEQYF.

This clonotype was detected only a few times. The rearrangement uses TRBV19 and TRBJ2-1, with D possibly TRBD1 on 6 matching bases. There are 14 residues in the CDR3. The ends were cut back, 6 bases at V and 5 bases at J, with 14 bases in the middle. Per the germline V gene, CDR1 is LNHDA and CDR2 is SQIVND (reference sequence). CDR3 nucleotide sequence: TGTGCCAGTAGGAGAAGTCCAGGGGACAATGAGCAGTTCTTC. It encodes CASRRSPGDNEQFF.

This clonotype showed up just a few times. CDR3 sequence (DNA): TGTGCCAGCGTCCCCCAGGGGGTGTCTAATGAAAAACTGTTTTTT. It encodes CASVPQGVSNEKLFF. The genes are TRBV28 and TRBJ1-4; 7 bases are shared with TRBD1. Losses at the gene ends were 8 bases for V and 3 bases for J; bases not matched to a gene: 9. CDR3 length equals 15 residues. CDR1 and CDR2 from the germline V gene are MDHEN and SYDVKM.

The sample holds a few counts of this clonotype. The V call is TRBV28, the J call TRBJ2-2, with unresolved D. The germline gives CDR1 MDHEN, CDR2 SYDVKM. V was clipped by 6 bases and J by 7 bases, with 15 bases between them. This CDR3 region has 14 residues. The CDR3 DNA reads as TGTGCCAGCAGCCTGCCGTCGGAAAGCGGGGAGCTGTTTTTT. It specifies CASSLPSESGELFF.

The chain has TRBV7-9 and TRBJ2-1; no clear D. V was pared by 4 bases and J by 1 base, with 11 bases between. Germline V CDR1 and CDR2: SEHNR, FQNEAQ (reference sequence). This CDR3 comprises 15 residues. The CDR3 loop reads CASSSERISYNEQFF. CDR3 in DNA: TGTGCCAGCAGCTCAGAGAGGATTTCCTACAATGAGCAGTTCTTC.

This clonotype was seen many times. V is TRBV9 and J is TRBJ2-5, with D unresolved. The CDR3 sequence is 13 residues long. Germline CDR1 is SGDLS and CDR2 is YYNGEE. V was cut by 3 bases and J by 4 bases, with 10 bases left in between. The CDR3 here is CASSAVLGETQYF. CDR3 DNA sequence: TGTGCCAGCAGCGCCGTCCTTGGAGAGACCCAGTACTTC.

This clonotype was picked up a small number of times. CDR3 in amino acids: CASSQDRVSYEQYF. The DNA of the CDR3 is TGTGCCAGCAGCCAAGACAGGGTGAGCTACGAGCAGTACTTC. The V call is TRBV3-1, the J call TRBJ2-7; possible D gene TRBD1, 5 bases. Deletions cut 0 bases from V and 3 bases from J, with 9 bases between. CDR1 and CDR2 (germline): LGHDT, YNNKEL (reference sequence). CDR3 size: 14 residues.

The V and J genes are TRBV5-1 and TRBJ2-5; TRBD1 agrees at 8 bases. The CDR3 contains 14 residues. V shed 2 bases and J 5 bases; nucleotides not matched to a gene: 5. Per the germline V gene, CDR1 is SGHRS and CDR2 is YFSETQ. The CDR3 is CASSFQGDRETQYF. The DNA for the CDR3 is TGCGCCAGCAGCTTTCAGGGGGACAGGGAGACCCAGTACTTC.

The genes are TRBV4-3 and TRBJ2-3; 7 positions match TRBD1. The CDR3 extends over 14 amino acids. The germline CDR1 and CDR2 sequences are LGHNA and YSLEER. The J segment lost 7 bases and the V segment lost 4 bases, leaving 8 bases of the junction unmatched. CDR3 nucleotides: TGCGCCAGCAGCCTTACAGGGGATACATATACGCAGTATTTT. Its protein product is CASSLTGDTYTQYF.

This clonotype was detected a few times. The rearrangement uses TRBV28 and TRBJ2-7; D possibly corresponds to TRBD1 (6 bases). Trimming took 5 bases from V and 10 from J, leaving 30 bases between them. This CDR3 comprises 17 residues. Germline CDR1 MDHEN, CDR2 SYDVKM. For the CDR3, the DNA is TGTGCCAGCAGTACGTGGTTTACGGACAGAGCACCTACGAAACAGTACTTC. Its protein product is CASSTWFTDRAPTKQYF.

V and J are TRBV5-1 and TRBJ1-5; D call uncertain. Per the germline V gene, CDR1 is SGHRS and CDR2 is YFSETQ. The CDR3 totals 17 residues. V was pared by 1 base and J by 0 bases, with 14 bases between. The CDR3 bases are TGCGCCAGCAGCTTGTTAGGAGGGCAAAGTAGCAATCAGCCCCAGCATTTT. Translated: CASSLLGGQSSNQPQHF.

This chain joins TRBV5-1 and TRBJ1-5; 12 positions match TRBD1. This CDR3 comprises 15 residues. V was clipped by 4 bases and J by 8 bases; unmatched bases: 7. The germline V gene has CDR1 SGHRS and CDR2 YFSETQ. CDR3 loop: CASSPGTGGAEPQHF. DNA of the CDR3: TGCGCCAGCAGCCCCGGGACAGGGGGCGCGGAGCCCCAGCATTTT.